This T cell receptor beta chain was captured by sequencing in a study of technical replicates of blood from a few donors. Profiled with immunoSEQ multiplex PCR; TCRdb holds only in-frame clones, not every one. The table has 55,000 to 75,000 clones, roughly nine tenths seen once. This clone was seen only a few times. Germline values: CDR1 SGDLS, CDR2 YYNGEE. Trimming cost V 1 base and J 0 bases; bases outside gene matches: 2. CDR3 size: 16 residues. This TCR derives from a human donor in good health. Some clones in this sample may be carry-over from other donors' samples. Material: PBMCs. This chain connects TRBV9 to TRBJ2-2, with TRBD1 identical over 8 bases. The CDR3 sequence: CASSVQGAPNTGELFF. The CDR3 DNA reads TGTGCCAGCAGCGTACAGGGGGCTCCGAACACCGGGGAGCTGTTTTTT.